This TCR beta chain was captured by sequencing in a study of cytomegalovirus exposure and HLA in healthy donors. PCR used 60 Vbeta primers and 13 Jbeta primers. Assay used: immunoSEQ multiplex PCR; TCRdb lists only in-frame clones, some missing. The sample includes about 170,000 clones, 75% to 85% seen only once; the top ten take about 2.5%. Findings and limits, study-wide: Many donors carried some public TCRs, although rarity characterized most TCR sequences. An analysis done earlier found most TCR beta V segments productive about 87% or about 30% of the time.

Worth noting for this clone: Its antigen is as yet unknown.

The receptor comes from a woman aged 45-59 years in good health and CMV-seronegative. Sequenced input: PBMCs.

CDR3 in DNA: TGTGCCACCGGAACCGGAAGCGGGGCGGACATTCAGTACTTC. This gives the protein CATGTGSGADIQYF. The chain is built from TRBV6-1 and TRBJ2-4; 7 bases line up with TRBD2. The CDR3 totals 14 residues. The germline CDR1 and CDR2 sequences are MNHNS and SASEGT. The junction had 14 bases not matched to a gene; V was cut back by 10 bases and J by 8 bases.